These 27 T cell receptor beta chains were sequenced from one sample in a study of blood T cells in healthy people across ages. The second PCR ran 7 to 11 cycles with a sample-barcoded 5' primer and J-beta primers. A single record per CDR3 protein comes from TCRdb applying MiXCR to the 5' RACE reads. The repertoire holds roughly 1 million distinct CDR3 sequences, with around 25% as singletons. The same sample was also studied in work on T cells of mothers and their children.

Sequenced: blood. Receptors originate from a girl aged 2-10 years in good health.

The J gene is TRBJ2-1, the V gene TRBV9; D perhaps matches TRBD1 (5 bases). From germline, CDR1 is SGDLS and CDR2 YYNGEE. There are 16 residues in the CDR3. Trimming removed 4 bases from V and 0 bases from J, with 14 bases in between. The CDR3 nucleotides read TGTGCCAGCAGCTCCCGACAGACGAGCTCCTACAATGAGCAGTTCTTC. Translation gives CASSSRQTSSYNEQFF.

The CDR3 protein is CASSFGQSSYNEQFF. The CDR3 DNA reads as TGTGCCAGCAGTTTTGGACAGAGCTCCTACAATGAGCAGTTCTTC. The chain combines TRBV3-1 with TRBJ2-1, with D perhaps matching TRBD1 (6 bases). The CDR3 spans 15 residues. Germline CDR1 LGHDT, CDR2 YNNKEL (reference sequence). Trimming took 6 bases from V and 0 from J, leaving 12 bases between them.

A remark on this clonotype: A junction end diverges from the germline sequence, so it may reflect a read error. The V call is TRBV20-1, the J call TRBJ2-2, with no clear D. This CDR3 is 11 amino acids long. Germline CDR1 DFQATT, CDR2 SNEGSKA (reference sequence). The CDR3 coding sequence is TGTAGTGCCCCGCGGACCGGGGAGCTGTTTTTT. Its translation: CSAPRTGELFF.

The rearrangement links TRBV27 to TRBJ2-7; TRBD1 might be the D (6 bases). The germline V gene has CDR1 MNHEY and CDR2 SMNVEV (reference sequence). The CDR3 runs 13 residues. V gave up 6 bases and J gave up 6 bases, with 15 bases separating them. CDR3 sequence (DNA): TGTGCCAGCAGCGAGGGCAGGGGCGGCGAGCAGTACTTC. As protein: CASSEGRGGEQYF.

This clonotype appeared a few times. The chain links TRBV6-5 to TRBJ1-1, with D uncertain. In germline, CDR1 is MNHEY, CDR2 SVGAGI. The CDR3 loop spans 13 amino acids. V lost 2 bases, J lost 7 bases, and 11 bases lay in between. The CDR3 reads CASSYEGGSEAFF. The CDR3 coding sequence is TGTGCCAGCAGTTACGAGGGCGGAAGTGAAGCTTTCTTT.

Only a few counts were recorded for this clonotype. This chain connects TRBV6-5 to TRBJ2-5; D gene ambiguous. The J call may be incorrect, as the DNA end agrees better with TRBJ2-7. The germline CDR1 and CDR2 sequences are MNHEY and SVGAGI. This CDR3 has 15 amino acids. CDR3 sequence (DNA): TGTGCCAGCAGTTACGATAGGATCTCGGCTTACGAGCAGTACTTC. Amino acid sequence: CASSYDRISAYEQYF.

The chain combines TRBV5-1 with TRBJ2-2; 8 bases match TRBD1. V dropped 9 bases and J dropped 1; count of bases not matched to a gene: 8. The CDR3 extends over 15 amino acids. CDR1 and CDR2 from the germline V gene are SGHRS and YFSETQ. CDR3 coding DNA: TGCGCCACTGCATGGGACAGGATGAACACCGGGGAGCTGTTTTTT. Protein: CATAWDRMNTGELFF.

The rearrangement joins TRBV6-5 to TRBJ2-7; 8 nucleotides line up with TRBD1. Germline V gives CDR1 MNHEY, CDR2 SVGAGI. The CDR3 covers 14 residues. V gave up 5 bases and J gave up 0 bases; unmatched junction bases: 3. CDR3 amino acids: CASSPTGVSYEQYF. CDR3 in DNA: TGTGCCAGCAGTCCGACAGGGGTCTCCTACGAGCAGTACTTC.

The V gene is TRBV12-3 or TRBV12-4, the J gene TRBJ2-5; 7 nucleotides line up with TRBD2. The CDR3 sequence is 15 residues long. The V segment lost 4 bases and the J segment 5 bases; nucleotides outside the gene matches: 10. The CDR3 here is CASSSGTKRRETQYF. As DNA, the CDR3 is TGTGCCAGCAGTTCCGGGACTAAACGAAGGGAGACCCAGTACTTC.

This clonotype has a handful of counts. The rearrangement uses TRBV7-9 and TRBJ1-2; 8 nucleotides agree with TRBD1. CDR3 length: 15 amino acids. Germline V gene data show CDR1 as SEHNR and CDR2 as FQNEAQ (reference sequence). V shed 0 bases, J shed 6 bases, and the junction held 6 bases outside the gene matches. The CDR3 sequence: CASSLAITGGDGYTF. The CDR3 DNA is TGTGCCAGCAGCTTAGCCATAACAGGGGGTGATGGCTACACCTTC.

This clonotype appeared many times. The V and J genes are TRBV4-2 and TRBJ1-1; D unresolved. The CDR3 is 12 residues long. Germline V gene lookup returns CDR1 LGHNA and CDR2 YNFKEQ. The germline V and J ends were trimmed by 2 bases and 6 bases, with 7 bases remaining between them. CDR3 in DNA: TGTGCCAGCAGCCAAAAAGTATCTGAAGCTTTCTTT. It translates to CASSQKVSEAFF.

V gene TRBV27 combines with J gene TRBJ2-5; D ambiguous. Trimming cost V 3 bases and J 2 bases, with 13 bases left between them. This CDR3 spans 15 amino acids. CDR1 and CDR2 from the germline V gene are MNHEY and SMNVEV (reference sequence). The CDR3 sequence: CASSFLTDSQETQYF. The CDR3 DNA sequence: TGTGCCAGCAGTTTCCTCACAGACTCGCAAGAGACCCAGTACTTC.

This clonotype was counted a few times. CDR3 protein: CASSYAGHEKLFF. The CDR3 DNA reads as TGTGCCAGCAGTTACGCGGGGCATGAAAAACTGTTTTTT. The chain couples TRBV6-6 to TRBJ1-4; TRBD1 might be the D (5 bases). From germline, CDR1 is MNHNY and CDR2 SVGAGI (reference sequence). The CDR3 is made up of 13 amino acids. V was pared by 2 bases and J by 6 bases, with 7 bases between.

The table lists this clonotype with a few counts. The V gene is TRBV19, the J gene TRBJ2-1; TRBD2 matches 10 bases. Germline V gene data show CDR1 as LNHDA and CDR2 as SQIVND (reference sequence). The V segment lost 3 bases and the J segment 3 bases; nucleotides outside the gene matches: 2. The CDR3 loop spans 15 amino acids. In DNA, the CDR3 is TGTGCCAGTAGTATCGGACTAGCGGACTACAATGAGCAGTTCTTC. Translation gives CASSIGLADYNEQFF.

This clonotype showed up many times. The J gene is TRBJ2-5, the V gene TRBV15, with unresolved D. CDR3 length: 14 residues. V lost 4 bases, J lost 3 bases, and 12 bases lay in between. Germline V gene data show CDR1 as LNHNV and CDR2 as YYDKDF (reference sequence). This chain's CDR3 is CATSTRHMEETQYF. The CDR3, as DNA: TGTGCCACCAGCACTCGTCATATGGAAGAGACCCAGTACTTC.

This sequence joins TRBV27 and TRBJ2-5; 8 bases are a match to TRBD2. The junction had 11 bases not matched to a gene; V was cut back by 6 bases and J by 5 bases. Germline CDR1 is MNHEY and CDR2 is SMNVEV (reference sequence). The CDR3 spans 15 residues. CDR3: CASSYSGGPPETQYF. CDR3 sequence (DNA): TGTGCCAGCAGCTACTCGGGGGGGCCCCCGGAGACCCAGTACTTC.

CDR3 region: CSVMGTNNYGYTF. The CDR3 bases are TGCAGCGTCATGGGAACAAATAACTATGGCTACACCTTC. V and J are TRBV29-1 and TRBJ1-2, with D unclear. Trimming took off 6 bases at V and 1 base at J, with 12 bases between the two ends. Germline CDR1 reads SQVTM; CDR2 reads ANQGSEA. CDR3 length: 13 residues.

This chain joins TRBV7-9 and TRBJ2-1; 10 bases align to TRBD2. Germline loops: CDR1 SEHNR, CDR2 FQNEAQ (reference sequence). Germline trimming cut 4 bases from V and 8 bases from J; bases unmatched to any gene: 11. The CDR3 covers 16 residues. The CDR3 DNA reads as TGTGCCAGCAGCTCGGTTAGCGGGGGGAGACACGATGAGCAGTTCTTC. Protein sequence: CASSSVSGGRHDEQFF.

This chain joins TRBV29-1 and TRBJ2-5; D may be TRBD2 (5 bases). The CDR3 is made up of 11 amino acids. Between the trimmed V and J ends, which lost 3 bases and 9 bases, there was a span of 11 bases. The germline V gene has CDR1 SQVTM and CDR2 ANQGSEA. CDR3 bases: TGCAGCGTTGATGACCCGGAGGCCCAGTACTTC. Translated: CSVDDPEAQYF.

The chain is built from TRBV29-1 and TRBJ2-3; D ambiguous. The CDR3 length is 12 residues. Germline V lookup: CDR1 SQVTM, CDR2 ANQGSEA. The V end was cut by 4 bases, the J end by 2 bases, with 7 bases between. CDR3 in amino acids: CSVGLDTDTQYF. CDR3 DNA sequence: TGCAGCGTTGGGCTAGACACAGATACGCAGTATTTT.

The chain couples TRBV4-2 to TRBJ1-5; tentatively, D is TRBD1 (5 bases). The germline CDR1 and CDR2 sequences are LGHNA and YNFKEQ. Deletions cut 0 bases from V and 16 bases from J, with 16 bases between. The CDR3 spans 13 residues. The CDR3 protein is CASSQDYGTLAHF. The CDR3 DNA reads as TGTGCCAGCAGCCAAGATTACGGGACCCTAGCCCATTTT.

This clonotype was recorded once. V gene TRBV28 combines with J gene TRBJ2-7, with 9 bases identical to TRBD1. Germline CDR1 is MDHEN and CDR2 is SYDVKM. The CDR3 loop spans 15 amino acids. V was pared by 6 bases and J by 3 bases, with 9 bases of the junction left unmatched. The CDR3 here is CASSPPGQGIYEQYF. CDR3 nucleotides: TGTGCCAGCAGCCCGCCGGGACAGGGAATCTACGAGCAGTACTTC.

The chain links TRBV5-1 to TRBJ2-2; tentative D call: TRBD2 (5 bases). Germline V lookup: CDR1 SGHRS, CDR2 YFSETQ. V shed 2 bases and J shed 2 bases, with 10 bases lying between them. CDR3 length: 15 residues. CDR3 sequence (DNA): TGCGCCAGCAGCTTTGAGCGGCATAACACCGGGGAGCTGTTTTTT. Translating gives CASSFERHNTGELFF.

The gene calls are TRBV2 and TRBJ2-2; D is unclear. With 1 base removed from V and 2 bases from J, the gap between germline ends came to 14 bases. The CDR3 has 17 amino acids. Germline CDR1 is SNHLY and CDR2 is FYNNEI. CDR3 amino acids: CASSEENFVSNTGELFF. The CDR3 coding sequence is TGTGCCAGCAGTGAAGAGAACTTTGTGTCTAACACCGGGGAGCTGTTTTTT.

The gene calls are TRBV20-1 and TRBJ2-5; TRBD2 is a possible D gene (6 bases). The J call may be in error: the DNA end matches TRBJ2-1 better. The CDR3 has 15 amino acids. Germline lookup yields CDR1 DFQATT and CDR2 SNEGSKA (reference sequence). The CDR3 DNA follows: TGCAGTGCTAGCGCCCCCCGTGGGGGGATCAATGAGCAGTTCTTC. It yields the protein CSASAPRGGINEQFF.

This clonotype was seen more than once but under ten times. V gene TRBV12-3 or TRBV12-4 combines with J gene TRBJ2-5; weak D call: TRBD2 (5 bases). The CDR3 contains 14 residues. The V gene lost 3 bases and the J gene lost 4 bases, with 12 bases spanning the gap. DNA for the CDR3: TGTGCCAGCAGTTTGTCCACTAGTACAGAGACCCAGTACTTC. It encodes CASSLSTSTETQYF.

V gene TRBV20-1 combines with J gene TRBJ1-2; D is undetermined. The CDR3 runs 14 residues. V lost 8 bases and J 5 bases, leaving 21 bases between the germline ends. The germline gives CDR1 DFQATT, CDR2 SNEGSKA (reference sequence). CDR3 DNA sequence: TGCAGTTCACCCCTGACGCGTTTCCCTTATGGCTACACCTTC. The encoded protein is CSSPLTRFPYGYTF.